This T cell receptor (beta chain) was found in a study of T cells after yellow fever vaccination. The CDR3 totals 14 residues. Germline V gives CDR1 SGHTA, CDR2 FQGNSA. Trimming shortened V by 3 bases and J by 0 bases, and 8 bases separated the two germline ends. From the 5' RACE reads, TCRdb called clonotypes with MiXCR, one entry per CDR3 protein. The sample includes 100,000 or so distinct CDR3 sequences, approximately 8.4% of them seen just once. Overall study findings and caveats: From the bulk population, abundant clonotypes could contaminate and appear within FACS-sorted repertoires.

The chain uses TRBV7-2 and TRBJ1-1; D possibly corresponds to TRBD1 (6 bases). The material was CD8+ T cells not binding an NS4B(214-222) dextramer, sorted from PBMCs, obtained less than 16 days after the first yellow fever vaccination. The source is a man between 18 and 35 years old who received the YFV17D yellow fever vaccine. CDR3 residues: CASSFWTVNTEAFF. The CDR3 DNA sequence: TGTGCCAGCAGCTTTTGGACAGTGAACACTGAAGCTTTCTTT. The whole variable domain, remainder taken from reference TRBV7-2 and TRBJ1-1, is GAGVSQSPSNKVTEKGKDVELRCDPISGHTALYWYRQSLGQGLEFLIYFQGNSAPDKSGLPSDRFSAERTGGSVSTLTIQRTQQEDSAVYLCASSFWTVNTEAFFGQGTRLTVV.